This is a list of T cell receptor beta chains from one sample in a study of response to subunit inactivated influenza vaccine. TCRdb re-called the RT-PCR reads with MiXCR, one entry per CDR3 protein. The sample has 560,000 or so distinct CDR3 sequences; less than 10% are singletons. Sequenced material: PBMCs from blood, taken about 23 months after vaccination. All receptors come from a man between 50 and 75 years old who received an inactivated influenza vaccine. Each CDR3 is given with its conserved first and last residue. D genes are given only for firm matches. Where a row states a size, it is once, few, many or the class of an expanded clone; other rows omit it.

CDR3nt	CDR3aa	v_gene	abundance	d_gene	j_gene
TGCAGCGTTGACTCGTGGGAGGGTTACAATGAGCAGTTCTTC	CSVDSWEGYNEQFF	TRBV29-1	many	TRBD2	TRBJ2-1
TGTGCCAGCAGTTTTGGGGTTAGCACAGATACGCAGTATTTT	CASSFGVSTDTQYF	TRBV28	many	NA	TRBJ2-3
TGTGCCAGTAGTGGTGAACGGGGGAGCTCCTATAATTCACCCCTCCACTTT	CASSGERGSSYNSPLHF	TRBV19	NA	NA	TRBJ1-6
TGCGCCAGCAGCTACGGACAGGCGACTGAAGCTTTCTTT	CASSYGQATEAFF	TRBV5-1	many	TRBD1	TRBJ1-1
TGTGCCAGCAGTTACTCCGGACGAGATGGAAACACCATATATTTT	CASSYSGRDGNTIYF	TRBV6-5	NA	NA	TRBJ1-3
TGTGCCAGCCGAAGGACAGGGGGATGGAATGAGCAGTTCTTC	CASRRTGGWNEQFF	TRBV6-2/TRBV6-3	few	TRBD1	TRBJ2-1
TGTGCCAGCAGTTTTCGGGACAGACTATACGAGCAGTACTTC	CASSFRDRLYEQYF	TRBV12-3/TRBV12-4	few	TRBD1	TRBJ2-7
TGTGCCAGCAGCTTTGGACAGGGAATTTACAATGAGCAGTTCTTC	CASSFGQGIYNEQFF	TRBV11-2	NA	TRBD1	TRBJ2-1
TGTGCCTGGTCTAAGAGCTCCTACAATGAGCAGTTCTTC	CAWSKSSYNEQFF	TRBV30	few	NA	TRBJ2-1
TGTGCCAGCAGCTTAGATGGGGTTAGGGGGGCGAGTCAGCCCCAGCATTTT	CASSLDGVRGASQPQHF	TRBV7-8	NA	NA	TRBJ1-5
TGTGCCAGCAGTGCCCTGGGGCAGCTCAATCAGCCCCAGCATTTT	CASSALGQLNQPQHF	TRBV6-1	few	NA	TRBJ1-5
TGTGCCAGCAGCTTGGAGGGCTTGAGCAATCAGCCCCAGCATTTT	CASSLEGLSNQPQHF	TRBV7-2	NA	NA	TRBJ1-5
TGCAGTGCTGACCGGAGCTCCTACAATGAGCAGTTCTTC	CSADRSSYNEQFF	TRBV20-1	few	NA	TRBJ2-1
TGTGCCATCAGGGAGGATCCCACCGGGGAGCTGTTTTTT	CAIREDPTGELFF	TRBV10-3	NA	NA	TRBJ2-2
TGTGCCAGCAGTTTCGCAGGAGACGCCTACGAGCAGTACTTC	CASSFAGDAYEQYF	TRBV28	NA	NA	TRBJ2-7
TGTGCCAGCAGCTTAGACGGCGGGGGGTTCTACGAGCAGTACTTC	CASSLDGGGFYEQYF	TRBV7-2	many	TRBD2	TRBJ2-7
TGTGCCAGCAGCTTAGCAGGGAGTAGCAATCAGCCCCAGCATTTT	CASSLAGSSNQPQHF	TRBV7-2	NA	NA	TRBJ1-5
TGTGCCAGTAGTATTCGGGGGCAAGGGGAAAAACTGTTTTTT	CASSIRGQGEKLFF	TRBV19	NA	NA	TRBJ1-4
TGCAGTGCCCAGGACTTTAGCAATCAGCCCCAGCATTTT	CSAQDFSNQPQHF	TRBV20-1	NA	NA	TRBJ1-5
TGCGCCAGCAGACTAGGGCAGGCGTACACAGATACGCAGTATTTT	CASRLGQAYTDTQYF	TRBV5-1	few	NA	TRBJ2-3
TGTGCCAGCAGTGAATATTGGGAAAAGACCCAGTACTTC	CASSEYWEKTQYF	TRBV6-1	many	NA	TRBJ2-5
TGTGCCAGCAGTGTGGGTCCAGCCAAAAACATTCAGTACTTC	CASSVGPAKNIQYF	TRBV28	NA	NA	TRBJ2-4
TGTGCCAGCAGCTTAGATGGGAGGCAGTACACCGGGGAGCTGTTTTTT	CASSLDGRQYTGELFF	TRBV7-2	NA	NA	TRBJ2-2
TGCAGCGTTGAGGCGGGCAGGGGGTTTTATGGCTACACCTTC	CSVEAGRGFYGYTF	TRBV29-1	many	TRBD1	TRBJ1-2
TGTGCCAGCACGAGACTAGCGGGAGGGTCTTACTCCTACAATGAGCAGTTCTTC	CASTRLAGGSYSYNEQFF	TRBV12-3/TRBV12-4	many	TRBD2	TRBJ2-1
TGTGCCAGCAGACGGACAGGGGCAAGCTCTGGAAACACCATATATTTT	CASRRTGASSGNTIYF	TRBV6-1	NA	TRBD1	TRBJ1-3
TGTGCCAGCAGCTTAGTTGGAAGGGGCGGGGAGCTGTTTTTT	CASSLVGRGGELFF	TRBV7-2	few	NA	TRBJ2-2
TGTGCCAGCAGGTCTAGCGGGAGGGGGGAGTTCTTC	CASRSSGRGEFF	TRBV5-4	NA	TRBD2	TRBJ2-1
TGCAGTGCTGCCAACTGGGATGAAAAACTGTTTTTT	CSAANWDEKLFF	TRBV20-1	few	NA	TRBJ1-4